Sequencing of this T cell receptor (beta chain) was carried out in a study of Graves' ophthalmopathy and Graves' hyperthyroidism. Study-level results: Blood shared most expanded thyroid clonotypes above 0.001 frequency.

Amplification of the TCR beta CDR3 regions used RNA transcripts (as template). Investigators did first-round RT-PCR with HTBI primers, then second-round multiplex PCR. TCRdb used MiXCR to reprocess the multiplex PCR reads, holding one entry per CDR3 protein. Among approximately 1.2 million distinct CDR3 sequences listed, about 38% were seen once. Remarks on this clonotype: Its antigen is still unknown.

Enrollment excluded any patients with other autoimmune diseases, uncontrolled infections, pregnancy or lactation. Germline values: CDR1 MNHNS, CDR2 SASEGT. The CDR3 has 18 amino acids. J lost 5 bases, V lost 7 bases, and 22 bases had no gene match. The source is an adult man with Graves' hyperthyroidism. The specimen sequenced was peripheral blood or thyroid tissue (not recorded which). The gene calls are TRBV6-1 and TRBJ2-5, with 7 bases lining up with TRBD2. The CDR3 sequence is CASKQLPYRGGDRETQYF. CDR3 nucleotide sequence: TGTGCCAGCAAGCAACTACCTTACCGCGGGGGTGATCGGGAGACCCAGTACTTC.